The T cell receptor beta chain described here comes from a study of identical twins. CDR3 size: 15 residues. CDR1 and CDR2 (germline): LGHDT, YNNKEL (reference sequence). Trimming took off 1 base at V and 3 bases at J, with 13 bases between the two ends. Using its own MiXCR run on the 5' RACE reads, TCRdb lists one record per CDR3 protein. The sample includes roughly 230,000 distinct CDR3 sequences, approximately 8.3% of them seen just once. The same specimen was also included in a second study, on yellow fever vaccine responses in identical twins.

The sequence came from a woman between 18 and 29 years old in good health. The sequencing input was CD8+ T cells sorted from blood. The rearrangement joins TRBV3-1 to TRBJ2-7; D uncertain. The CDR3 protein is CASSQGVEIFYEQYF. The CDR3 region has the DNA TGTGCCAGCAGCCAAGGCGTAGAGATCTTCTACGAGCAGTACTTC.